This TCR beta chain derives from a study of blood T cell repertoires in COVID-19. Produced via immunoSEQ multiplex PCR; TCRdb's table is partial and in-frame only. The data hold some 100,000 clones, with approximately 90% observed a single time. The CDR3 spans 13 residues. The V gene's germline CDR1 is MNHNS and CDR2 SASEGT. J gave up 10 bases and V 3 bases, and 5 bases lay outside the gene matches. The source is a man aged 55 to 70 with acute or convalescent COVID-19. The chain couples TRBV6-1 to TRBJ1-5, with TRBD1 matching 8 bases. Sequencing was performed on peripheral blood. In DNA, the CDR3 is TGTGCCAGCAGTGACGACAGGGGAGACCCCCAGCATTTT. Its translation is CASSDDRGDPQHF.